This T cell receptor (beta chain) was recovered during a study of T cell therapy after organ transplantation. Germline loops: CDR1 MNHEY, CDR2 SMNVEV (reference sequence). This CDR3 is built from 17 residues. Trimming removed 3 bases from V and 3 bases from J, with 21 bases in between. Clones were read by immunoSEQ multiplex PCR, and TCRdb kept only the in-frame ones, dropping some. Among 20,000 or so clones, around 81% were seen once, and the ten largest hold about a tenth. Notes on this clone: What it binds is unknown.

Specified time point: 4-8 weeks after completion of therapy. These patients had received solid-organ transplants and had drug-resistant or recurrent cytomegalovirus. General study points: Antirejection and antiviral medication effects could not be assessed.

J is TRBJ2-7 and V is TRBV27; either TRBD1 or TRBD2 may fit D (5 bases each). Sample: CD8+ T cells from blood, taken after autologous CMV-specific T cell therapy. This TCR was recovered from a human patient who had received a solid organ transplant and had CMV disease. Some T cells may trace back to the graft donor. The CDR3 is CASSFIPPGTGSYEQYF. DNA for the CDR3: TGTGCCAGCAGTTTCATCCCGCCCGGGACGGGGAGCTACGAGCAGTACTTC.